Listed here is a single T cell receptor beta chain. This CDR3 region has 14 residues. Germline assignment: CDR1 LGHDT and CDR2 YNNKEL (reference sequence). V was trimmed by 7 bases and J by 2 bases, leaving 13 bases between them. This specimen belongs to a study of blood T cell repertoires in COVID-19. Turning to the study itself: COVID-19 samples, acute and convalescent, were from the United States, Italy and Spain. The cDNA or gDNA used as material had been derived from T cells, B-cell-depleted T cells, or PBMCs.

Some clones are missing from TCRdb's copy, which holds only in-frame ones; the method was immunoSEQ multiplex PCR. The table records 150,000 to 200,000 clones, 88% of them present only once. The sequence was obtained from a woman younger than 45 with acute or convalescent COVID-19. The chain carries TRBV3-1 (or the pseudogene TRBV3-2) and TRBJ2-3; the D gene is possibly TRBD2 (7 bases). Sequenced: peripheral blood. CDR3 in amino acids: CASTAGAFTDTQYF. CDR3 sequence (DNA): TGTGCCAGCACGGCGGGGGCTTTCACAGATACGCAGTATTTT.